Shown below are 2 T cell receptor beta chains from a single sample sequenced in a study of blood T cell repertoires in COVID-19. The table came from immunoSEQ multiplex PCR; TCRdb's copy has only in-frame clones and leaves some out. The sample has more than 80,000 clones; 86% are singletons. The sequencing sample was made of peripheral blood. The receptors come from a man over 45 with active COVID-19.

The chain is built from TRBV27 and TRBJ1-6; D not certain. The CDR3 loop spans 15 amino acids. Trimming pared 7 bases from V and 8 bases from J, leaving 18 bases between. The germline CDR1 and CDR2 sequences are MNHEY and SMNVEV (reference sequence). CDR3 bases: TGTGCCAGCACCCCCTCAATCAGTCAGTATTCACCCCTCCACTTT. Translated, it gives CASTPSISQYSPLHF.

The CDR3 sequence is CASSLARWNTGELFF. CDR3 bases: TGTGCCAGCAGCTTGGCCAGGTGGAACACCGGGGAGCTGTTTTTT. V and J are TRBV5-6 and TRBJ2-2; D ambiguous. The CDR3 contains 15 residues. Germline CDR1 SGHDT, CDR2 YYEEEE. V was trimmed by 0 bases and J by 1 base, leaving 7 bases between them.